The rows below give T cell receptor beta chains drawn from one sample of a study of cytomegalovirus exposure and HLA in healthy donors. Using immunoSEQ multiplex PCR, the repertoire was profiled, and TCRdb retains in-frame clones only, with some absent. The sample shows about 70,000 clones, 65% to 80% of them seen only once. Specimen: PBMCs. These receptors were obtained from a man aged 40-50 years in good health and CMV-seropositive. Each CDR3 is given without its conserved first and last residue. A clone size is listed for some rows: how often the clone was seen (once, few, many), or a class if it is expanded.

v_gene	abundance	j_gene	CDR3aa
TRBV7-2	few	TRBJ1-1	ASRQTRMNTEAF
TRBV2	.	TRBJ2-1	ASSEEDRMHDEQF
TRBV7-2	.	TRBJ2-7	ASSSQGGGLYEQY
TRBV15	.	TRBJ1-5	ATSRVRGSKQPQH
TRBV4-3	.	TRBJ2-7	ASSQDNAGGPRDEQY
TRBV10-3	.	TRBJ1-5	AIRGQPSYSNQPQH
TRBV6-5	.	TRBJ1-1	ASSGPPGQGTEAF
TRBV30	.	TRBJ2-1	AWTELAIYNEQF
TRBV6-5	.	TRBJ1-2	ASSPGQIYGYT
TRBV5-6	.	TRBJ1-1	ASSFITAKNTEAF
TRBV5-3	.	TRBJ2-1	ARSLLSGRRYNEQF
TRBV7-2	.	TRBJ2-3	ASSLNLAGGGDTQY
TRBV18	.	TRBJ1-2	ASSPPIGQGFGGYT
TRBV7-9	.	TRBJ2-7	ASSLSGTSSEQY
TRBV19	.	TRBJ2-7	ASSFQVAYEQY
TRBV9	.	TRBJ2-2	ASSDRTSNTGELF
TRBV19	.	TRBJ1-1	ATRTGLQPGTEAF
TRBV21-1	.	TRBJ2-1	ASSKSTGTSGGYNEQF
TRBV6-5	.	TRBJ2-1	ASTRQGGFGSEQF
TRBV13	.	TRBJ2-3	ASSLGFSGGITDTQY
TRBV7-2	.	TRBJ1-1	ASSLGSLGQAYTEAF
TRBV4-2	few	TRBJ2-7	ASSQSRHPYEQY
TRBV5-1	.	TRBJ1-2	ASSLVPGAGYT
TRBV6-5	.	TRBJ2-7	ASRYNGRRNEQY
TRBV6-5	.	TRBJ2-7	ASSYSNPGTNYEQY
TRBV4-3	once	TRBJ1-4	ASSQDLMTGGMTTNEKLF
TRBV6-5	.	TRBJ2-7	ASSYSGADPYEQY
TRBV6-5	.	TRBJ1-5	ASRGTGGNQPQH
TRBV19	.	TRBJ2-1	ASSSLEGTSGRTEQF
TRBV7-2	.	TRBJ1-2	ASSLVSGNYGYT
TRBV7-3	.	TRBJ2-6	ASSLRGIGTSTLHVLT
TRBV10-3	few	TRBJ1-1	AISGSSQGEAF
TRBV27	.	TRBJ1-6	ASSHRPAGGFNSPLH
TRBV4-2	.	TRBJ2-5	ASSAPGTSGSLFQETQY
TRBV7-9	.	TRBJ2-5	ASSLGSQGPEETQY
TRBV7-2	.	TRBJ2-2	ASSLKGTGLRGELF
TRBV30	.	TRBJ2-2	AWRYWGQGNTGELF